This T cell receptor beta chain was obtained from a study of beta chain features in type 1 diabetes. Notes on the study in general: A pattern of fewer insertions and more deletions at VDJ junctions was seen in type 1 diabetes patients. People with Type 1 diabetes carried modestly yet significantly shorter TCRB CDR3s in all four CD4+ subsets. The influence of HLA type on TCRB rearrangement stayed undetermined. Healthy donors had naive, central memory and Treg TCRB repertoires that appeared less similar than those seen among patients.

Expressed TCRB transcripts were sequenced because the isolated RNA had all been reverse transcribed beforehand. Sequenced by immunoSEQ multiplex PCR; TCRdb stores in-frame clones only, minus some. Here the sample spans about 150,000 clones, approximately 8.7% being singletons. The CDR3 runs 15 residues. Germline-derived CDR1 and CDR2 are SGHRS and YFSETQ. The V and J ends lost 4 bases and 4 bases, in that order; junction bases with no gene match: 5. This clone was picked up a small number of times. Its specificity is unknown. The receptor comes from a woman in her thirties with type 1 diabetes. Sequenced: central memory CD4+ T cells from blood. The J gene is TRBJ2-5, the V gene TRBV5-1; 12 positions match TRBD2. The CDR3 DNA reads TGCGCCAGCAGCGCGAAACTAGCGGGAGGAGAGACCCAGTACTTC. Encoded protein: CASSAKLAGGETQYF.